This record covers a single T cell receptor beta chain. Its antigen specificity is not known. One base away there is no much larger clone; base qualities are not given. From the germline V gene, CDR1 is KGHDR and CDR2 is SFDVKD. Spanning cysteine to phenylalanine, the CDR3 consists of 13 amino acids. Only the CDR3 region is kept as DNA, spanning 39 bases read in frame from base 1. The data were taken from a study of post-analysis software for immune sequencing data (dated by TCRdb to 2013 to 2016). For context, the study as a whole: Recorded disease courses included relapsing-remitting, secondary progressive and progressive-relapsing multiple sclerosis, with some patients lacking subtype annotation. The multiple sclerosis patient repertoires were compared with 11 previously published healthy control repertoires from donors aged about 6 to 26 years. A subset of samples was prepared in parallel using single-end sample barcoding, then pooled and co-amplified after Illumina adapter ligation.

To demonstrate the VDJtools post-analysis software, the study profiled TCR beta repertoires from the peripheral blood of approximately twelve young patients with multiple sclerosis. The patients with multiple sclerosis were children and adolescents between 6 and 15 years of age. The method was PCR. Sequencing was performed on an Illumina HiSeq 2500. To reduce PCR and sequencing biases, unique molecular identifiers were incorporated into the TCR beta cDNA libraries. Every 1 to 10 million input T cells yielded 500,000 or so cDNA molecules, meaning each molecule approximated one T cell. Patient libraries were prepared and sequenced with the same protocol used for the earlier healthy control dataset. Within a given batch, samples were prepared together, multiplexed and sequenced on the same HiSeq lane. In the source study's methods: MIGEC was used to process the raw barcoded reads, and molecular identifier groups with only a single read were discarded before consensus assembly and CDR3 extraction. VDJtools was used for post-analysis of the clonotype tables, and diversity was normalized by down-sampling every dataset to the size of the smallest sample. Repertoire overlap clustering matched CDR3 amino acid but not nucleotide sequences to correct batch-related cross-sample contamination. The public sequencing data were trimmed at Q25 with fastp and processed into clonotypes with MiXCR by TCRdb, which kept only in-frame beta chains. Each entry is one CDR3 protein sequence, shown with its most common DNA and genes. The V and J calls and clone size come from TCRdb's table, not from the authors' own analysis. This sample comprises about 810,000 distinct CDR3 sequences, around 53% of them detected only once. The ten biggest clones cover over 4% of the sample.

Results and caveats for the whole study, not just this receptor: Direct clustering with F measure showed strong co-clustering of samples prepared in the same batch, prompting a batch-effect correction. Significantly higher frequencies in patients than in controls were found for roughly 5 TRBV segments, including TRBV5-6, TRBV5-1 and TRBV20-1. The multiple sclerosis patient group was slightly younger than the control group. Multiple sclerosis patients had significantly lower normalized Chao1 diversity than controls, a result that suggests substantial peripheral T-cell clonal expansion.

Material: blood. The sequence derives from a girl under 18 with multiple sclerosis. Recombination connected TRBV24-1 to TRBJ2-1, with TRBD1 as a weak D call on 5 bases. TRBJ2-7 explains the end of the DNA better; the J call may be wrong. In nucleotides, the sequence is TGTGCCACCAGTGATTGGAAGGACAATGAGCAGTACTTC. This is translated as CATSDWKDNEQYF.